This T cell receptor beta chain was profiled in a study of beta chain features in type 1 diabetes. Study summary: Across every sample, over 100 million sorted cells were examined in total.

Trimming left V 0 bases short and J 7 bases short, with 10 bases between. CDR1 and CDR2 (germline): LGHNA, YNFKEQ. The CDR3 is 14 amino acids. There are a few counts of this clone. All of the isolated RNA was reverse transcribed, so expressed TCRB transcripts were sequenced. Libraries were prepared by immunoSEQ multiplex PCR; TCRdb keeps only in-frame clonotypes and omits some of them. Altogether a few hundred thousand clones are present, about 15% being singletons, with the ten largest covering roughly 0.035%. The chain has TRBV4-2 and TRBJ1-5, with a weak D call TRBD1 (5 bases). This receptor was taken from a man in his thirties or forties in good health. Material for sequencing was naive CD4+ T cells from blood. CDR3 loop: CASSQDGGAQPQHF. DNA of the CDR3: TGTGCCAGCAGCCAAGATGGAGGGGCACAGCCCCAGCATTTT.